What follows describes a single TCR beta chain. The antigen is not known. An end of the junction differs from the germline gene, which may be a read error. These data originate in a study of cytomegalovirus exposure and HLA in healthy donors. The study, taken as a whole, reports: A later analysis found most CMV-associated TCR beta chains apparently HLA-restricted.

The CDR3 runs 10 residues. CDR1 and CDR2 from the germline V gene are MRHNA and SNTAGT. Sampled while nominally healthy, donors likely had unrecorded immune exposures. The PCR ran on 60 Vbeta and 13 Jbeta primers. The data were produced by immunoSEQ multiplex PCR, yet TCRdb's version contains in-frame clones alone and is incomplete. Of around 92,000 clones listed, under 85% are singletons. Input material: PBMCs. This sequence originates from a female donor in good health and CMV-seropositive. The genes are TRBV6-4 and TRBJ1-2, with D perhaps matching TRBD1 (6 bases). CDR3 DNA: TGTGCCAGAAGTGGCGGGGGCTGCACTTTC. It yields the protein CARSGGGCTF.